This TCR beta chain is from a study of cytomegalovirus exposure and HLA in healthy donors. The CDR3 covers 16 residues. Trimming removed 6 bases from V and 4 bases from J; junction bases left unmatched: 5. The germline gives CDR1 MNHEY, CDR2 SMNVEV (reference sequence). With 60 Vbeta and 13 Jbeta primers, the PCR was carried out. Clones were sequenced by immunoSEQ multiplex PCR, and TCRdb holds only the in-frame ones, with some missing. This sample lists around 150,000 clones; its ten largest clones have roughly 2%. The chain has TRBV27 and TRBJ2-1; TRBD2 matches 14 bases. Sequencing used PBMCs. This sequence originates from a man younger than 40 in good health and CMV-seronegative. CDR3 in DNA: TGTGCCAGCAGGAGACTAGCGGGAGGGCCTTACAATGAGCAGTTCTTC. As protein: CASRRLAGGPYNEQFF.